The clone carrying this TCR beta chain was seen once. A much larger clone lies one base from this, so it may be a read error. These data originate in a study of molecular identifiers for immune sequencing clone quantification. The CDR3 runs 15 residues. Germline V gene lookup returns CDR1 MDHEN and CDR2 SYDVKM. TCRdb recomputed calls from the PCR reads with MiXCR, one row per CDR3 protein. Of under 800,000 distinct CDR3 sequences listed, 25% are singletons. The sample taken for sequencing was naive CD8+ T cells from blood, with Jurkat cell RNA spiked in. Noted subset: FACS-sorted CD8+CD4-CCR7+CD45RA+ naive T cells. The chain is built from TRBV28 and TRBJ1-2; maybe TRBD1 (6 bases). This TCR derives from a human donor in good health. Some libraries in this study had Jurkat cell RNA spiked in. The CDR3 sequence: CACSPYAGASYGYTF. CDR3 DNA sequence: TGTGCCTGCAGTCCCTATGCGGGGGCGAGCTATGGCTACACCTTC.